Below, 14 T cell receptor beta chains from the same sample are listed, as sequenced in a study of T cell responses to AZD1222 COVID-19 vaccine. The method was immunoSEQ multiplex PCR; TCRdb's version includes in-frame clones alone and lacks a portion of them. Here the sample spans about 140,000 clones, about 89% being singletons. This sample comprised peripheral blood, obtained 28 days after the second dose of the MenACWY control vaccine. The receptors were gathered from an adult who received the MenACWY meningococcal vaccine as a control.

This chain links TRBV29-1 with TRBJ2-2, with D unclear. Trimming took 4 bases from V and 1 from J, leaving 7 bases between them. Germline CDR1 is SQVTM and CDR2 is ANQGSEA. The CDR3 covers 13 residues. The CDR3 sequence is CSVGSGNTGELFF. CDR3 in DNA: TGCAGCGTTGGCTCGGGGAACACCGGGGAGCTGTTTTTT.

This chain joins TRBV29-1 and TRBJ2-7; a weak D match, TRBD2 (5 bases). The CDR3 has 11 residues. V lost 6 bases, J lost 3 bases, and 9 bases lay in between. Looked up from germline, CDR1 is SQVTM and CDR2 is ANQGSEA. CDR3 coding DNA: TGCAGCGTGGACTCAGGCTACGAGCAGTACTTC. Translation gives CSVDSGYEQYF.

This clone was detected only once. The CDR3 DNA reads as TGTGCCTGGAGTGTAGACGTTAATGAGCAGTTCTTC. Its translation is CAWSVDVNEQFF. This rearrangement joins TRBV30 to TRBJ2-1; D not certain. Germline assignment: CDR1 GTSNPN and CDR2 SVGIG (reference sequence). The CDR3 extends over 12 amino acids. Deletions cut 0 bases from V and 7 bases from J, with 7 bases between.

CDR3: CASSLQQGLEPGYTF. CDR3 coding DNA: TGTGCCAGCAGCCTCCAACAGGGGCTGGAACCCGGCTACACCTTC. V is TRBV7-9 and J is TRBJ1-2; 7 nucleotides align to TRBD1. Trimming took 5 bases from V and 8 from J; bases not matched to a gene: 14. The CDR3 consists of 15 residues. Germline CDR1 SEHNR, CDR2 FQNEAQ (reference sequence).

The DNA for the CDR3 is TGTGCCAGCTCACCATCGAATCAGGGGCCGCCCCAGCATTTT. The encoded protein is CASSPSNQGPPQHF. The rearrangement links TRBV18 to TRBJ1-5; weak D call: TRBD1 (6 bases). CDR1 is KGHSH and CDR2 is LQKENI in the germline V gene. Trimming removed 2 bases at V and 9 bases at J, with 14 bases between. CDR3 length: 14 residues.

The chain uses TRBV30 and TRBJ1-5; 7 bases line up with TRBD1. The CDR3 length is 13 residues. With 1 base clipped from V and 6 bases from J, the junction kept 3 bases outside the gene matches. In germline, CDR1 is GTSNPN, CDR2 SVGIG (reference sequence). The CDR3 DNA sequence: TGTGCCTGGAGTGGACAGGGAGGTCAGCCCCAGCATTTT. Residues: CAWSGQGGQPQHF.

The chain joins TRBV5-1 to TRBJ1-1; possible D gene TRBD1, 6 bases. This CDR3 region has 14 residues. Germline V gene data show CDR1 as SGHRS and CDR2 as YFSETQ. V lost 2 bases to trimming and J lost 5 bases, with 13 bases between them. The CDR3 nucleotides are TGCGCCAGCAGCTTTACAGGGAGTAATACTGAAGCTTTCTTT. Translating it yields CASSFTGSNTEAFF.

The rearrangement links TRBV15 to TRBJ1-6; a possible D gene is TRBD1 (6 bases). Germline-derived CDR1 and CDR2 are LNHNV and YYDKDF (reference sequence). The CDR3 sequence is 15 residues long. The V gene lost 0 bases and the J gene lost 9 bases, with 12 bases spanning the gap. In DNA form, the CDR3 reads TGTGCCACCAGCAGAGATAGGGGGGGCACTTCACCCCTCCACTTT. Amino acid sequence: CATSRDRGGTSPLHF.

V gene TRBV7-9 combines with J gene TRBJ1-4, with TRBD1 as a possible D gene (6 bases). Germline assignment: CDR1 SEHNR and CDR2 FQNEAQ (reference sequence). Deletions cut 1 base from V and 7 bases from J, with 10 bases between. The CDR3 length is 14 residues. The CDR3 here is CASSLVLQGEKLFF. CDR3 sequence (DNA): TGTGCCAGCAGCTTAGTATTACAGGGTGAAAAACTGTTTTTT. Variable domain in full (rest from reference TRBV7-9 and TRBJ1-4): DTGVSQNPRHKITKRGQNVTFRCDPISEHNRLYWYRQTLGQGPEFLTYFQNEAQLEKSRLLSDRFSAERPKGSFSTLEIQRTEQGDSAMYLCASSLVLQGEKLFFGSGTQLSVL.

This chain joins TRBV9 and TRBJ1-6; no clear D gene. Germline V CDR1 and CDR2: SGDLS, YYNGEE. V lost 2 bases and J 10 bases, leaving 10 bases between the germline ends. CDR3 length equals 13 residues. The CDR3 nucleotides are TGTGCCAGCAGCGTGGGTGGAGGCTCACCCCTCCACTTT. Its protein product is CASSVGGGSPLHF.

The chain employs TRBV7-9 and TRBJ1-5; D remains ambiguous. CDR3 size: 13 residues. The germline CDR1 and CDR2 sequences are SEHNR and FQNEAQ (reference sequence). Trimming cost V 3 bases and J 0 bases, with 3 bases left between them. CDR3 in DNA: TGTGCCAGCAGCTTCGATAGCAATCAGCCCCAGCATTTT. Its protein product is CASSFDSNQPQHF. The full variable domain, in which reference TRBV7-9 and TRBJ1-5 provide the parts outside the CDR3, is DTGVSQNPRHKITKRGQNVTFRCDPISEHNRLYWYRQTLGQGPEFLTYFQNEAQLEKSRLLSDRFSAERPKGSFSTLEIQRTEQGDSAMYLCASSFDSNQPQHFGDGTRLSIL.

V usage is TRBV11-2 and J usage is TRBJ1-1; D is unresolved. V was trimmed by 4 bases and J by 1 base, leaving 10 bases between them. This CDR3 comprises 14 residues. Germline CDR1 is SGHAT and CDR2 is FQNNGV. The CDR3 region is CASSSDLGNTEAFF. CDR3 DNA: TGTGCCAGCAGCTCCGATTTAGGGAACACTGAAGCTTTCTTT.

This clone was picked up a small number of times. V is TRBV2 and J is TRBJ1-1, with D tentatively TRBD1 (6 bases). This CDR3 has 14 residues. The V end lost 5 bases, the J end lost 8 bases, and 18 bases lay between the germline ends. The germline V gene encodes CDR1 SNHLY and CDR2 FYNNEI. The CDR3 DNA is TGTGCCAGCAGTTTACAGGGCTCCCAGACCGAAGCTTTCTTT. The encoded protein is CASSLQGSQTEAFF.

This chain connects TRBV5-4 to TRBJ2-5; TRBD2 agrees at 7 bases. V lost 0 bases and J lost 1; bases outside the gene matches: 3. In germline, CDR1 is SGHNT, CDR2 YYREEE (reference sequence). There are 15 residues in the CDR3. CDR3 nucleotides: TGTGCCAGCAGCTTGGGAGGGACTACCCAAGAGACCCAGTACTTC. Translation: CASSLGGTTQETQYF.